Presented here are 11 T cell receptor beta chains from one specimen sequenced in a study of a mutant IDH1 vaccine in newly diagnosed glioma. Profiling relied on immunoSEQ multiplex PCR, and the TCRdb table lists in-frame clones only, not all of them. The sample holds 50,000 to 70,000 clones, 74% seen once. Time point denoted: week 35, safety follow-up. A single vaccine dose contained 300 ug of mutant IDH1 20-mer peptide, and topical imiquimod was used with it. For these receptors, no antigen is known. Sequencing used PBMCs, obtained from a glioma patient whose treatment included an IDH1 peptide vaccine. The receptors here all came from a man aged 50 to 59 with glioma.

This chain joins TRBV6-4 and TRBJ1-2, with 7 nucleotides matching TRBD1. The CDR3 contains 13 residues. J gave up 4 bases and V 6 bases, and 5 bases lay outside the gene matches. Germline values: CDR1 MRHNA, CDR2 SNTAGT. CDR3 in amino acids: CASSPQGSYGYTF. The CDR3 region has the DNA TGTGCCAGCAGCCCACAGGGGAGCTATGGCTACACCTTC.

This chain links TRBV7-2 with TRBJ2-2; no definite D call. V lost 1 base, J lost 0 bases, and 9 bases lay in between. Per the germline V gene, CDR1 is SGHTA and CDR2 is FQGNSA. There are 16 residues in the CDR3. CDR3: CASSLGVTPNTGELFF. The CDR3 nucleotides are TGTGCCAGCAGCTTAGGAGTGACACCGAACACCGGGGAGCTGTTTTTT.

This chain links TRBV10-3 with TRBJ2-7; the match to TRBD1 covers 8 bases. Germline V CDR1 and CDR2: ENHRY, SYGVKD. V shed 10 bases, J shed 0 bases, and the junction held 8 bases outside the gene matches. CDR3 size: 14 residues. The CDR3 loop is CATSDRASSYEQYF. The CDR3 nucleotides are TGTGCCACCTCGGACAGGGCTAGCTCCTACGAGCAGTACTTC.

The V call is TRBV19, the J call TRBJ1-5; no reliable D call. CDR3 length: 15 amino acids. The V gene's germline CDR1 is LNHDA and CDR2 SQIVND (reference sequence). Deletions cut 3 bases from V and 7 bases from J, with 16 bases between. The chain's CDR3 is CASSIGRVGRQPQHF. The CDR3 DNA follows: TGTGCCAGTAGTATTGGGAGGGTGGGAAGGCAGCCCCAGCATTTT.

The chain combines TRBV2 with TRBJ1-2; D is unresolved. V was pared by 5 bases and J by 4 bases, with 8 bases between. The CDR3 has 12 amino acids. Germline V gene lookup returns CDR1 SNHLY and CDR2 FYNNEI. This chain's CDR3 is CASSPGFYGYTF. The DNA of the CDR3 is TGTGCCAGCAGTCCGGGATTCTATGGCTACACCTTC.

The chain combines TRBV10-3 with TRBJ2-1, with a weak D call TRBD2 (5 bases). The CDR3 loop spans 16 amino acids. The V gene lost 2 bases and the J gene lost 0 bases, with 11 bases spanning the gap. Per the germline V gene, CDR1 is ENHRY and CDR2 is SYGVKD. CDR3 coding DNA: TGTGCCATCAGTGAGGAGGAGGAGCGCTCCTACAATGAGCAGTTCTTC. Translating gives CAISEEEERSYNEQFF.

This clone was seen only a few times. This sequence joins TRBV7-2 and TRBJ2-6; D is unresolved. The V gene lost 7 bases and the J gene lost 0 bases, with 16 bases spanning the gap. The CDR3 extends over 17 amino acids. Germline-derived CDR1 and CDR2 are SGHTA and FQGNSA. CDR3 in DNA: TGTGCCAGCACCATGGTCAGTATGATCTCTGGGGCCAACGTCCTGACTTTC. This translates into CASTMVSMISGANVLTF.

The rearrangement links TRBV7-2 to TRBJ1-1; the D gene is possibly TRBD1 (5 bases). Germline V CDR1 and CDR2: SGHTA, FQGNSA. Trimming left V 1 base short and J 2 bases short, with 11 bases between. The CDR3 length is 15 residues. The CDR3 here is CASSLGGGTNTEAFF. CDR3 in DNA: TGTGCCAGCAGCTTAGGGGGGGGAACCAACACTGAAGCTTTCTTT.

This sequence joins TRBV15 and TRBJ1-4, with D hard to call. The V gene's germline CDR1 is LNHNV and CDR2 YYDKDF (reference sequence). The length of the CDR3 is 14 residues. V lost 0 bases to trimming and J lost 5 bases, with 7 bases between them. The CDR3 bases are TGTGCCACCAGCAGAGACAGTTCAAATGAAAAACTGTTTTTT. This codes for CATSRDSSNEKLFF. Full variable domain (outside the CDR3, taken from reference TRBV15 and TRBJ1-4): DAMVIQNPRYQVTQFGKPVTLSCSQTLNHNVMYWYQQKSSQAPKLLFHYYDKDFNNEADTPDNFQSRRPNTSFCFLDIRSPGLGDTAMYLCATSRDSSNEKLFFGSGTQLSVL.

This chain joins TRBV6-5 and TRBJ1-3; D uncertain. The CDR3 totals 13 residues. In germline, CDR1 is MNHEY, CDR2 SVGAGI. The V gene lost 6 bases and the J gene lost 0 bases, with 6 bases spanning the gap. CDR3 amino acids: CASSPYSGNTIYF. The CDR3 DNA is TGTGCCAGCAGCCCCTACTCTGGAAACACCATATATTTT.

V is TRBV29-1 and J is TRBJ1-4; D may be TRBD1 (6 bases). The CDR3 is made up of 14 amino acids. Trimming shortened V by 7 bases and J by 4 bases, and 16 bases separated the two germline ends. Germline V gene sequence: CDR1 SQVTM, CDR2 ANQGSEA. CDR3 bases: TGCAGCGGGGTCGATACAGGGAGTAATGAAAAACTGTTTTTT. This translates into CSGVDTGSNEKLFF.